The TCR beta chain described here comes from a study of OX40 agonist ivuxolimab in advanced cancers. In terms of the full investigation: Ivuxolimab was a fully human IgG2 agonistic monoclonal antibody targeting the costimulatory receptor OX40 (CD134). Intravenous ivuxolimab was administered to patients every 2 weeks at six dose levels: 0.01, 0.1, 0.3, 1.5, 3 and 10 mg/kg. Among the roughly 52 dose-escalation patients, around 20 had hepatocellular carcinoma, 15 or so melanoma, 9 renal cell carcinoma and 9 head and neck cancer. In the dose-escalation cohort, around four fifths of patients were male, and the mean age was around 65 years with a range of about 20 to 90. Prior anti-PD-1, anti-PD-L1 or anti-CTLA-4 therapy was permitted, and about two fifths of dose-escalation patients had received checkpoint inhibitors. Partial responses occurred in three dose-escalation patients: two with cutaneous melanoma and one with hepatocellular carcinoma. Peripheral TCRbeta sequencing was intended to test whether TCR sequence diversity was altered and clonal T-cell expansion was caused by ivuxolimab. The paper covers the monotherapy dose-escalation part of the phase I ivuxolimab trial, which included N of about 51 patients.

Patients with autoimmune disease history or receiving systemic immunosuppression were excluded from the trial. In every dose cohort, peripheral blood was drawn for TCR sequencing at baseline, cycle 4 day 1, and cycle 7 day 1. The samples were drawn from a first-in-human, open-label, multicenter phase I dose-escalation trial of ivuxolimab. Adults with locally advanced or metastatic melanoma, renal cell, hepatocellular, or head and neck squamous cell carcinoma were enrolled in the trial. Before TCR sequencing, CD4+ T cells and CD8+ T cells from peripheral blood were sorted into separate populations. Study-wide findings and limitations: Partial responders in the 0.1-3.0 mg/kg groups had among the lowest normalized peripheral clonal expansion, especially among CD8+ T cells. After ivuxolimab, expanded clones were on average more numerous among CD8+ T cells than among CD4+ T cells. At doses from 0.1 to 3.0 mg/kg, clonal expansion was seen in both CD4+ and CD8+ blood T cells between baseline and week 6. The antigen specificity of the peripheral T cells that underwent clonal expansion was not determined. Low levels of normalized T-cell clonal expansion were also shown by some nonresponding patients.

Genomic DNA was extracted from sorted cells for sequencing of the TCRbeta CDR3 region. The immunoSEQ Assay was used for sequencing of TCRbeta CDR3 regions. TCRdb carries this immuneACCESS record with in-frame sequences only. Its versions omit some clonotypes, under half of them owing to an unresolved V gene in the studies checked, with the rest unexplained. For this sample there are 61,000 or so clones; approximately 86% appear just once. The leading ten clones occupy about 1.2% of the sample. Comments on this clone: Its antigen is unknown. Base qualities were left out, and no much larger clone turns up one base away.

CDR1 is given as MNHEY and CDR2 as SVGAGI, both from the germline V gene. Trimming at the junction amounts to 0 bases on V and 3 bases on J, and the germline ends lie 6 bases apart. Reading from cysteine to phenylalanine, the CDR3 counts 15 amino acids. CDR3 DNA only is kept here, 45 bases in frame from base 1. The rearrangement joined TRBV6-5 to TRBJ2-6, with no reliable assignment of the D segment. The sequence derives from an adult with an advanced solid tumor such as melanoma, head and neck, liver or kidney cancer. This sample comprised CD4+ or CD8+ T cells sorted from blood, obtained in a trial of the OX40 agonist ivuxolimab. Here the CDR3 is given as CASSYSRGGANVLTF. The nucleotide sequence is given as TGTGCCAGCAGTTACTCGCGAGGTGGGGCCAACGTCCTGACTTTC.